The clone carrying this T cell receptor beta chain has at least ten counts. No antigen is known for it. These data originate in a study of CD8 T cells in ankylosing spondylitis. Study outcomes and limitations: A motif of fewer than ten highly homologous TCR beta variants was seen as apparently characteristic of ankylosing spondylitis blood.

TCRdb recomputed calls from the 5' RACE reads with MiXCR, one row per CDR3 protein. The sample yields some 250,000 distinct CDR3 sequences, roughly 25% seen once. CDR1 and CDR2 from the germline V gene are LGHNT and FRNRAP. The CDR3 length is 16 residues. Trimming took 0 bases from V and 4 from J, leaving 12 bases between them. The source material was blood, either unsorted or a sorted T cell fraction (not recorded which). This receptor was identified in a male donor with ankylosing spondylitis or in good health (not recorded which). The rearrangement uses TRBV12-5 and TRBJ2-2, with D perhaps given as TRBD1 or TRBD2 (5 bases each). CDR3 residues: CASGLVLGGGTGELFF. CDR3 nucleotides: TGTGCTAGTGGTTTGGTACTTGGTGGGGGCACCGGGGAGCTGTTTTTT.